These 19 T cell receptor beta chains originate from one sample sequenced in a study of neoadjuvant anti-PD-1 for oral cavity cancer. The protocol was immunoSEQ multiplex PCR, while the TCRdb copy is restricted to in-frame clones and leaves out a portion. The table has about 6,800 clones, about 74% seen once. Sequenced here: PBMCs, sampled before nivolumab (anti-PD-1) treatment. The receptor source for this set is a person aged 40 to 85 with oral cavity squamous cell carcinoma.

The chain joins TRBV19 to TRBJ1-5; no firm D call. In germline, CDR1 is LNHDA, CDR2 SQIVND (reference sequence). V lost 1 base, J lost 7 bases, and 8 bases lay in between. The CDR3 sequence is 13 residues long. In nucleotides, the CDR3 is TGTGCCAGTAGTATAGTAATCCGGCAGCCCCAGCATTTT. Translation: CASSIVIRQPQHF. Based on the CDR3 plus reference TRBV19 and TRBJ1-5, the full variable domain is DGGITQSPKYLFRKEGQNVTLSCEQNLNHDAMYWYRQDPGQGLRLIYYSQIVNDFQKGDIAEGYSVSREKKESFPLTVTSAQKNPTAFYLCASSIVIRQPQHFGDGTRLSIL.

The chain recombines TRBV14 with TRBJ2-2; D gene uncertain. The ends were cut back, 0 bases at V and 3 bases at J, with 11 bases in the middle. Germline assignment: CDR1 SGHDN and CDR2 FVKESK. This CDR3 contains 16 residues. Here the CDR3 DNA reads TGTGCCAGCAGCCAAGAAACCCCCCGGTACACCGGGGAGCTGTTTTTT. This sequence encodes CASSQETPRYTGELFF.

This clone occurred a few times. The genes are TRBV6-1 and TRBJ1-2, with D tentatively TRBD1 (5 bases). V was shortened by 1 base and J by 2 bases, with 20 bases between the two germline ends. The CDR3 is 18 residues long. CDR1 is MNHNS, CDR2 SASEGT, per germline. CDR3 sequence: CASSEGRTTGYLNYGYTF. The CDR3 nucleotides read TGTGCCAGCAGTGAAGGGCGGACAACCGGCTATTTAAACTATGGCTACACCTTC.

This clone has only one observation. The chain couples TRBV13 to TRBJ2-6; possible D gene TRBD2, 7 bases. Between the trimmed V and J ends, which lost 7 bases and 1 base, there was a span of 8 bases. Germline-derived CDR1 and CDR2 are PRHDT and FYEKMQ (reference sequence). The CDR3 is 14 residues long. The CDR3 DNA follows: TGTGCCAGCAAGGGGGGGTCTGGGGCCAACGTCCTGACTTTC. Amino acid sequence: CASKGGSGANVLTF.

This rearrangement joins TRBV4-2 to TRBJ2-7; D remains ambiguous. Germline CDR1 and CDR2: LGHNA and YNFKEQ. The CDR3 consists of 13 residues. V shed 2 bases and J shed 3 bases, with 8 bases lying between them. CDR3 loop: CASSQTIFYEQYF. The CDR3 coding sequence is TGTGCCAGCAGCCAAACTATCTTCTACGAGCAGTACTTC.

The chain carries TRBV28 and TRBJ1-2; 7 nucleotides align to TRBD1. Germline values: CDR1 MDHEN, CDR2 SYDVKM. This CDR3 spans 15 amino acids. V dropped 8 bases and J dropped 2; count of bases not matched to a gene: 11. This CDR3 is CASSGQHSSNYGYTF. The CDR3 DNA sequence: TGTGCCAGCTCGGGACAGCACTCCTCAAACTATGGCTACACCTTC.

J is TRBJ1-5 and V is TRBV5-5, with no clear D. The ends were cut back, 0 bases at V and 1 base at J, with 5 bases in the middle. CDR1 is SGHKS and CDR2 is YYEKEE in the germline V gene (reference sequence). The CDR3 is 14 residues long. CDR3 DNA: TGTGCCAGCAGCTTGGGAAGCAGCAATCAGCCCCAGCATTTT. It encodes CASSLGSSNQPQHF.

CDR3 coding DNA: TGTGCCAGCAGCGCCGAAGAGACCCAGTACTTC. The encoded protein is CASSAEETQYF. The chain joins TRBV9 to TRBJ2-5; D is uncertain. The V end was cut by 3 bases, the J end by 3 bases, with 3 bases between. The CDR3 has 11 amino acids. Looked up from germline, CDR1 is SGDLS and CDR2 is YYNGEE.

The chain employs TRBV19 and TRBJ1-1, with D maybe TRBD1 (5 bases). CDR3 length equals 14 residues. The V end was cut by 3 bases, the J end by 5 bases, with 13 bases between. The germline CDR1 and CDR2 sequences are LNHDA and SQIVND (reference sequence). CDR3 in amino acids: CASSMGTGKTEAFF. In DNA, the CDR3 is TGTGCCAGTAGTATGGGGACGGGTAAAACTGAAGCTTTCTTT. Using reference TRBV19 and TRBJ1-1 for the parts outside the CDR3, the full variable domain is DGGITQSPKYLFRKEGQNVTLSCEQNLNHDAMYWYRQDPGQGLRLIYYSQIVNDFQKGDIAEGYSVSREKKESFPLTVTSAQKNPTAFYLCASSMGTGKTEAFFGQGTRLTVV.

The rearrangement joins TRBV5-1 to TRBJ2-5; 9 bases line up with TRBD2. Per the germline V gene, CDR1 is SGHRS and CDR2 is YFSETQ. The CDR3 is 17 amino acids. Losses at the gene ends were 0 bases for V and 3 bases for J; bases not matched to a gene: 9. Written as DNA, the CDR3 is TGCGCCAGCAGCTTGGTGGCCGGGTCTAGCGGGGAAGAGACCCAGTACTTC. It codes for CASSLVAGSSGEETQYF.

The J gene is TRBJ1-2, the V gene TRBV5-1, with D possibly TRBD1 on 5 matching bases. Deletions cut 0 bases from V and 7 bases from J, with 16 bases between. Germline loops: CDR1 SGHRS, CDR2 YFSETQ. There are 15 residues in the CDR3. CDR3 sequence reads: CASSLGPGEFFGYTF. The CDR3 nucleotides are TGCGCCAGCAGCTTGGGTCCGGGGGAATTTTTTGGCTACACCTTC.

V usage is TRBV4-2 and J usage is TRBJ2-6; no clear D gene. With 1 base removed from V and 0 bases from J, the gap between germline ends came to 10 bases. The germline CDR1 and CDR2 sequences are LGHNA and YNFKEQ. The CDR3 consists of 17 residues. The CDR3 nucleotides read TGTGCCAGCAGCCAAGGACACACAAACTCTGGGGCCAACGTCCTGACTTTC. Amino acids: CASSQGHTNSGANVLTF.

The gene calls are TRBV11-3 and TRBJ1-5; 7 bases are a match to TRBD1. The CDR3 is 19 amino acids. Trimming at V came to 0 bases and at J to 0 bases, leaving 11 bases not matched to a gene. Germline V CDR1 and CDR2: SGHNT, YENEEA. The DNA of the CDR3 is TGTGCCAGCAGCTTAGAGAGAGGGGGCCCGAATTATAGCAATCAGCCCCAGCATTTT. It specifies CASSLERGGPNYSNQPQHF.

The chain uses TRBV30 and TRBJ2-1; D is uncertain. The CDR3 is made up of 13 amino acids. V lost 0 bases and J 6 bases, leaving 9 bases between the germline ends. CDR1 is GTSNPN and CDR2 is SVGIG in the germline V gene (reference sequence). The CDR3 nucleotides read TGTGCCTGGAGTGTACAAGCATTCAATGAGCAGTTCTTC. It yields the protein CAWSVQAFNEQFF.

The rearrangement joins TRBV9 to TRBJ1-1, with D perhaps matching TRBD1 (5 bases). The CDR3 totals 16 residues. Per germline, CDR1 SGDLS and CDR2 YYNGEE. V gave up 3 bases and J gave up 5 bases, with 20 bases separating them. The CDR3 bases are TGTGCCAGCAGCGCCCGAGGTGTGGGGGTGGGTACTGAAGCTTTCTTT. Amino acid sequence: CASSARGVGVGTEAFF.

This sequence joins TRBV5-1 and TRBJ2-2, with 7 bases matching TRBD1. The CDR3 is made up of 14 amino acids. Germline V CDR1 and CDR2: SGHRS, YFSETQ. With V trimmed by 4 bases and J by 8 bases, 8 bases remained unmatched. The CDR3 sequence is CASSIDRVGGELFF. In DNA form, the CDR3 reads TGCGCCAGCAGCATCGACAGGGTTGGTGGGGAGCTGTTTTTT. Full variable domain (outside the CDR3, taken from reference TRBV5-1 and TRBJ2-2): KAGVTQTPRYLIKTRGQQVTLSCSPISGHRSVSWYQQTPGQGLQFLFEYFSETQRNKGNFPGRFSGRQFSNSRSEMNVSTLELGDSALYLCASSIDRVGGELFFGEGSRLTVL.

V and J are TRBV6-5 and TRBJ1-6; D possibly corresponds to TRBD1 (6 bases). Trimming took off 0 bases at V and 7 bases at J, with 10 bases between the two ends. The CDR3 consists of 15 residues. The germline V gene encodes CDR1 MNHEY and CDR2 SVGAGI. The CDR3 region is CASSYSSGVNSPLHF. CDR3 coding DNA: TGTGCCAGCAGTTACTCTTCAGGGGTGAATTCACCCCTCCACTTT.

The chain recombines TRBV6-4 with TRBJ2-7; D is uncertain. This CDR3 spans 14 amino acids. Deletions cut 7 bases from V and 4 bases from J, with 17 bases between. Germline V gene lookup returns CDR1 MRHNA and CDR2 SNTAGT. CDR3 in amino acids: CASTYRQPLYEQYF. The CDR3, as DNA: TGTGCCAGCACCTACCGGCAGCCCCTTTACGAGCAGTACTTC.

The chain recombines TRBV5-6 with TRBJ1-1; D is unclear. V shed 7 bases and J shed 3 bases, with 16 bases lying between them. Looked up from germline, CDR1 is SGHDT and CDR2 is YYEEEE. CDR3 length: 14 residues. The CDR3 DNA reads TGTGCCAGCGACGGGTTCAGGCGGGACACTGAAGCTTTCTTT. Amino acids: CASDGFRRDTEAFF.